The 7 T cell receptor beta chains listed next were all sequenced from one sample in a study of response to subunit inactivated influenza vaccine. Each CDR3 protein gets one entry after TCRdb re-called the RT-PCR reads with MiXCR. The sample consists of fewer than 600,000 distinct CDR3 sequences, approximately 7.8% of them appearing once. Sequenced material: PBMCs from blood, taken less than 30 months after vaccination. These receptors came from a man between 50 and 70 years old who received an inactivated influenza vaccine.

This clonotype showed up many times. V is TRBV4-2 and J is TRBJ2-3; TRBD2 matches 13 bases. The V and J ends lost 4 bases and 1 base, in that order; junction bases with no gene match: 2. CDR1 and CDR2 (germline): LGHNA, YNFKEQ. The CDR3 has 16 residues. CDR3 nucleotide sequence: TGTGCCAGCAGCCTAGGGACTAGCGGGGGCACAGATACGCAGTATTTT. This codes for CASSLGTSGGTDTQYF.

This clonotype was recorded at least ten times. V and J are TRBV7-8 and TRBJ2-1; no definite D call. The CDR3 contains 12 residues. Trimming took off 1 base at V and 10 bases at J, with 8 bases between the two ends. Looked up from germline, CDR1 is SGHVS and CDR2 is FQNEAQ. Here the CDR3 reads CASSLVVVEQFF. For the CDR3, the DNA is TGTGCCAGCAGCTTAGTAGTCGTGGAGCAGTTCTTC. Full variable domain (remainder filled in from reference TRBV7-8 and TRBJ2-1): GAGVSQSPRYKVAKRGQDVALRCDPISGHVSLFWYQQALGQGPEFLTYFQNEAQLDKSGLPSDRFFAERPEGSVSTLKIQRTQQEDSAVYLCASSLVVVEQFFGPGTRLTVL.

For the CDR3, the DNA is TGTGCCAGCAGCGTAGCGACTAGCGGGAGCATGACAGATACGCAGTATTTT. Protein product: CASSVATSGSMTDTQYF. This chain joins TRBV9 and TRBJ2-3, with 12 bases fitting TRBD2. In germline, CDR1 is SGDLS, CDR2 YYNGEE. V trimming: 0 bases; J trimming: 3 bases; junction bases outside the gene matches: 5. CDR3 length: 17 amino acids.

This chain joins TRBV5-6 and TRBJ1-2, with TRBD1 identical over 12 bases. The CDR3 totals 14 residues. V was pared by 4 bases and J by 4 bases, with 2 bases of the junction left unmatched. The V gene's germline CDR1 is SGHDT and CDR2 YYEEEE. The CDR3 nucleotides are TGTGCCAGCAGCCGGGGACAGGGGGCCTATGGCTACACCTTC. It encodes CASSRGQGAYGYTF.

This clonotype was observed many times. This chain connects TRBV20-1 to TRBJ2-7, with 9 bases that match TRBD1. This CDR3 has 18 amino acids. CDR1 and CDR2 from the germline V gene are DFQATT and SNEGSKA (reference sequence). The V gene end was trimmed by 6 bases and the J gene end by 6 bases; junction bases not matched to a gene: 24. CDR3 bases: TGCAGTGCCCCGCTACGACAGGGGGTGGGTTTTATATCGGGCGAGCAGTACTTC. It is translated as CSAPLRQGVGFISGEQYF.

The chain combines TRBV20-1 with TRBJ2-5; D possibly matches TRBD1 or TRBD2 (6 bases each). V lost 0 bases, J lost 4 bases, and 12 bases lay in between. The CDR3 is made up of 14 amino acids. Germline CDR1 and CDR2: DFQATT and SNEGSKA (reference sequence). CDR3 sequence (DNA): TGCAGTGCTAGAGACCCACAGGGAGGAGAGACCCAGTACTTC. It yields the protein CSARDPQGGETQYF.

This clonotype was counted at least ten times. The chain combines TRBV7-9 with TRBJ1-2; no reliable D call. The CDR3 is 15 amino acids. CDR1 and CDR2 from the germline V gene are SEHNR and FQNEAQ (reference sequence). V shed 1 base and J shed 5 bases, with 14 bases lying between them. The CDR3 protein is CASSLERPTLYGYTF. The DNA of the CDR3 is TGTGCCAGCAGCTTAGAACGTCCAACTCTTTATGGCTACACCTTC.